The 12 T cell receptor beta chains below come from one sample, sequenced in a study of technical replicates of blood from a handful of donors (dated by TCRdb to about 2017). The receptor library was made with the immunoSEQ multiplex PCR assay. The clones in this table, taken by TCRdb from immuneACCESS, are in-frame only. Not every clone is retained; where verified, under half of the shortfall comes from an unresolved V gene, and the cause of the rest is unknown. The sample table holds approximately 82,000 clones, of which under 95% were seen once. The top ten hold 0.26% of the sample. Sequenced sample: T cells isolated from PBMCs. These receptors were collected from a human donor in good health.

The chain links TRBV19 to TRBJ1-4; D unclear. V lost 2 bases and J lost 0, with 13 bases in between. CDR3 length: 17 amino acids. Per germline, CDR1 LNHDA and CDR2 SQIVND (reference sequence). The CDR3 sequence: CASSISWRRTTNEKLFF. CDR3 in DNA: TGTGCCAGTAGTATAAGTTGGCGGAGGACAACTAATGAAAAACTGTTTTTT.

The chain recombines TRBV4-2 with TRBJ1-1; 9 positions match TRBD1. The ends lost 6 bases at V and 6 bases at J; junction bases unmatched: 8. Germline V CDR1 and CDR2: LGHNA, YNFKEQ. CDR3 size: 14 residues. The CDR3 DNA reads as TGTGCCAGCAGTCACAGGGGGCAGGTGGCTGAAGCTTTCTTT. This sequence encodes CASSHRGQVAEAFF.

This clone has more than one count but fewer than ten. The chain combines TRBV14 with TRBJ1-5, with D perhaps matching TRBD1 (6 bases). This CDR3 spans 14 amino acids. Trimming pared 0 bases from V and 7 bases from J, leaving 10 bases between. Germline CDR1 is SGHDN and CDR2 is FVKESK. The CDR3 nucleotides read TGTGCCAGCAGCCAAGATGAGCAGGGGCAGCCCCAGCATTTT. Its translation is CASSQDEQGQPQHF.

This clone was detected once. V usage is TRBV25-1 and J usage is TRBJ2-1, with 10 positions matching TRBD2. The germline gives CDR1 MGHDK, CDR2 SYGVNS. The V and J ends lost 2 bases and 6 bases, in that order; junction bases with no gene match: 4. The CDR3 length is 15 residues. The CDR3 spells CASSEKSGRANEQFF. Here the CDR3 DNA reads TGTGCCAGCAGTGAAAAGAGCGGGAGGGCCAATGAGCAGTTCTTC.

The J gene is TRBJ1-2, the V gene TRBV29-1; no reliable D call. Trimming took off 6 bases at V and 3 bases at J, with 11 bases between the two ends. Germline V gene data show CDR1 as SQVTM and CDR2 as ANQGSEA. This CDR3 comprises 12 residues. The DNA of the CDR3 is TGCAGCGTAACCGGGTCCTACTATGGCTACACCTTC. This gives the protein CSVTGSYYGYTF.

V and J are TRBV30 and TRBJ2-7; 9 bases line up with TRBD2. Germline V gene data show CDR1 as GTSNPN and CDR2 as SVGIG (reference sequence). After removal of 3 bases from V and 2 bases from J, the junction contained 5 bases not matched to a gene. The CDR3 extends over 14 amino acids. In DNA form, the CDR3 reads TGTGCCTGGAGCCCAGGCGGGGGGGCCTACGAGCAGTACTTC. This gives the protein CAWSPGGGAYEQYF.

The chain couples TRBV5-6 to TRBJ2-7, with 7 positions matching TRBD2. The CDR3 covers 14 residues. With V trimmed by 2 bases and J by 2 bases, 4 bases remained unmatched. The germline gives CDR1 SGHDT, CDR2 YYEEEE. In nucleotides, the CDR3 is TGTGCCAGCAGCTTCATCGGGACTACCTACGAGCAGTACTTC. The encoded protein is CASSFIGTTYEQYF.

The V gene is TRBV5-4, the J gene TRBJ1-5; D is undetermined. The CDR3 has 14 amino acids. Germline V gives CDR1 SGHNT, CDR2 YYREEE (reference sequence). Trimming removed 2 bases from V and 7 bases from J, with 13 bases in between. CDR3 nucleotides: TGTGCCAGCAGCTTTGAGGGTAGGAACCAGCCCCAGCATTTT. Residues: CASSFEGRNQPQHF.

Comment on this clone: Sequence at one end of the junction differs from germline and may be a read error. The CDR3 loop is CASSAGPSGGHLNEQFF. The CDR3 bases are TGTGCTAGCAGCGCAGGACCCAGCGGGGGCCATTTGAATGAGCAGTTCTTC. The chain combines TRBV7-7 with TRBJ2-1; 8 nucleotides line up with TRBD2. Germline values: CDR1 SSHAT, CDR2 FNYEAQ (reference sequence). This CDR3 is built from 17 residues.

This clone was counted only a few times. The rearrangement joins TRBV9 to TRBJ1-1, with D unclear. The V and J ends lost 0 bases and 0 bases respectively, with 3 bases between them. Germline CDR1 is SGDLS and CDR2 is YYNGEE. This CDR3 spans 13 amino acids. The CDR3 spells CASSVALNTEAFF. CDR3 bases: TGTGCCAGCAGCGTAGCATTGAACACTGAAGCTTTCTTT.

The V and J genes are TRBV29-1 and TRBJ2-7; TRBD1 aligns across 7 bases. Germline assignment: CDR1 SQVTM and CDR2 ANQGSEA. The CDR3 is 14 residues long. V was pared by 5 bases and J by 2 bases, with 9 bases of the junction left unmatched. CDR3: CSVKRGTATYEQYF. The CDR3 DNA follows: TGCAGCGTTAAAAGGGGGACAGCAACCTACGAGCAGTACTTC.

The chain joins TRBV4-1 to TRBJ1-1; possibly TRBD1 for D (5 bases). The CDR3 runs to 14 residues. Germline-derived CDR1 and CDR2 are MGHRA and YSYEKL. V was cut by 0 bases and J by 4 bases, with 9 bases left in between. This CDR3 is CASSQDQGPTEAFF. Here the CDR3 DNA reads TGCGCCAGCAGCCAAGACCAGGGCCCCACTGAAGCTTTCTTT.